The rows below give T cell receptor beta chains drawn from one sample of a study of T-cell reconstitution after alpha-beta-depleted transplantation in children. TCRdb recomputed calls from the PCR reads with MiXCR, one row per CDR3 protein. The table records a few hundred thousand distinct CDR3 sequences, more than 8% of them present only once. The specimen was PBMCs from the stem cell graft donor, collected from the stem cell graft. These receptors were obtained from a human donor who donated a stem cell graft to a child with SCID. Both conserved end residues are part of each CDR3. A D gene is named only where the DNA matches it firmly. A clone size is listed for some rows: how often the clone was seen (once, few, many), or a class if it is expanded.

J: TRBJ2-7
length: 14
V: TRBV12-3/TRBV12-4
D: TRBD2
size: NA
DNA: TGTGCCAGCGCTCAATTGGGGAGGGGCTACGAGCAGTACTTC
CDR3: CASAQLGRGYEQYF

J: TRBJ2-1
length: 14
V: TRBV5-4
D: NA
size: NA
DNA: TGTGCCAGCTCCGGGCGGGGAGGTTCCAATGAGCAGTTCTTC
CDR3: CASSGRGGSNEQFF

J: TRBJ1-1
length: 14
V: TRBV27
D: TRBD1
size: many
DNA: TGTGCCAGCAGGCCCGGGACAGGGCCTACTGAAGCTTTCTTT
CDR3: CASRPGTGPTEAFF

J: TRBJ1-5
length: 16
V: TRBV12-3/TRBV12-4
D: TRBD1
size: NA
DNA: TGTGCCAGCAGTTCAGGGACAGGGCATGGAAAACAGCCCCAGCATTTT
CDR3: CASSSGTGHGKQPQHF

J: TRBJ1-2
length: 15
V: TRBV20-1
D: NA
size: NA
DNA: TGCAGTGCTAGAGTGTTCAGCGTGGGGGTTTATGGCTACACCTTC
CDR3: CSARVFSVGVYGYTF

J: TRBJ2-7
length: 12
V: TRBV10-3
D: NA
size: few
DNA: TGTGCCATCAGTGAGTGGGCCTACGAGCAGTACTTC
CDR3: CAISEWAYEQYF

J: TRBJ1-4
length: 13
V: TRBV5-1
D: NA
size: NA
DNA: TGCGCCAGCAGCCCGGACAGAAATGAAAAACTGTTTTTT
CDR3: CASSPDRNEKLFF

J: TRBJ1-2
length: 12
V: TRBV5-1
D: NA
size: few
DNA: TGCGCCAGCAGCTTGGATTACAATGGCTACACCTTC
CDR3: CASSLDYNGYTF

J: TRBJ2-7
length: 16
V: TRBV5-1
D: TRBD2
size: NA
DNA: TGCGCCAGCAGCTTGGCGGGCAGCGGGGGGCGGTACGAGCAGTACTTC
CDR3: CASSLAGSGGRYEQYF

J: TRBJ2-5
length: 16
V: TRBV5-1
D: TRBD2
size: few
DNA: TGCGCCAGCAGACCTGGGACTAGCGGAGCCCCAGAGACCCAGTACTTC
CDR3: CASRPGTSGAPETQYF

J: TRBJ2-2
length: 13
V: TRBV12-3/TRBV12-4
D: NA
size: many
DNA: TGTGCCAGCAGTTTTCGGGGTACCGGGGAGCTGTTTTTT
CDR3: CASSFRGTGELFF

J: TRBJ1-6
length: 13
V: TRBV7-3
D: NA
size: many
DNA: TGTGCCAGCAGCTCCACAGCCAATTCACCCCTCCACTTT
CDR3: CASSSTANSPLHF

J: TRBJ2-1
length: 15
V: TRBV5-6
D: NA
size: NA
DNA: TGTGCCAGCAGCTTGGTAGACAGGCGAGACAATGAGCAGTTCTTC
CDR3: CASSLVDRRDNEQFF

J: TRBJ2-1
length: 15
V: TRBV2
D: TRBD2
size: few
DNA: TGTGCCAGCAGAACCCACCGGGACTATTACAATGAGCAGTTCTTC
CDR3: CASRTHRDYYNEQFF

J: TRBJ2-5
length: 13
V: TRBV4-2
D: NA
size: few
DNA: TGTGCCAGCAGCCAAAGGGCCCAGGAGACCCAGTACTTC
CDR3: CASSQRAQETQYF

J: TRBJ2-7
length: 16
V: TRBV20-1
D: NA
size: many
DNA: TGCAGTGCTAGGGGCTCTTCCGCCAGCCTCACTTACGAGCAGTACTTC
CDR3: CSARGSSASLTYEQYF

J: TRBJ2-5
length: 16
V: TRBV20-1
D: TRBD2
size: NA
DNA: TGCTGTGCTAGATCTTGGACTAGCGGGGTGGGAGAGACCCAGTACTTC
CDR3: CCARSWTSGVGETQYF

J: TRBJ1-5
length: 14
V: TRBV4-1
D: NA
size: few
DNA: TGCGCCAGCAGCCAAGAGACGGGGAGTCAGCCCCAGCATTTT
CDR3: CASSQETGSQPQHF

J: TRBJ2-6
length: 15
V: TRBV10-3
D: NA
size: few
DNA: TGTGCCATCAGTGAGTCGCGGACTGGGGCCAACGTCCTGACTTTC
CDR3: CAISESRTGANVLTF

J: TRBJ1-1
length: 18
V: TRBV11-1
D: TRBD1
size: NA
DNA: TGTGCCAGCAGCTTTTCCAAACTCCGGGACAGGGTGAACACTGAAGCTTTCTTT
CDR3: CASSFSKLRDRVNTEAFF

J: TRBJ2-1
length: 13
V: TRBV4-2
D: NA
size: NA
DNA: TGTGCCAGCAGCCAAGATAGTTATAATGAGCAGTTCTTC
CDR3: CASSQDSYNEQFF

J: TRBJ1-5
length: 16
V: TRBV18
D: NA
size: few
DNA: TGTGCCAGCTCACCACCTTCGGGCCCAAAGGATCAGCCCCAGCATTTT
CDR3: CASSPPSGPKDQPQHF

J: TRBJ2-3
length: 14
V: TRBV18
D: NA
size: once
DNA: TGTGCCAGCTCACCACTCCCCAACACAGATACGCAGTATTTT
CDR3: CASSPLPNTDTQYF

J: TRBJ2-2
length: 16
V: TRBV28
D: NA
size: many
DNA: TGTGCCAGCAGTTCACCGGCAGGGGAGGGTACCGGGGAGCTGTTTTTT
CDR3: CASSSPAGEGTGELFF

J: TRBJ2-5
length: 14
V: TRBV15
D: NA
size: few
DNA: TGTGCCACCAGCAGAGGCGGGGAACCGGAGACCCAGTACTTC
CDR3: CATSRGGEPETQYF

J: TRBJ2-7
length: 14
V: TRBV20-1
D: NA
size: few
DNA: TGCAGCGCGCAAAAGACATTATTTTCGGGCGAGCAGTACTTC
CDR3: CSAQKTLFSGEQYF

J: TRBJ1-1
length: 16
V: TRBV6-5
D: TRBD1
size: few
DNA: TGTGCCACCATACCGGGACAGGGGAAGGGGAACACTGAAGCTTTCTTT
CDR3: CATIPGQGKGNTEAFF